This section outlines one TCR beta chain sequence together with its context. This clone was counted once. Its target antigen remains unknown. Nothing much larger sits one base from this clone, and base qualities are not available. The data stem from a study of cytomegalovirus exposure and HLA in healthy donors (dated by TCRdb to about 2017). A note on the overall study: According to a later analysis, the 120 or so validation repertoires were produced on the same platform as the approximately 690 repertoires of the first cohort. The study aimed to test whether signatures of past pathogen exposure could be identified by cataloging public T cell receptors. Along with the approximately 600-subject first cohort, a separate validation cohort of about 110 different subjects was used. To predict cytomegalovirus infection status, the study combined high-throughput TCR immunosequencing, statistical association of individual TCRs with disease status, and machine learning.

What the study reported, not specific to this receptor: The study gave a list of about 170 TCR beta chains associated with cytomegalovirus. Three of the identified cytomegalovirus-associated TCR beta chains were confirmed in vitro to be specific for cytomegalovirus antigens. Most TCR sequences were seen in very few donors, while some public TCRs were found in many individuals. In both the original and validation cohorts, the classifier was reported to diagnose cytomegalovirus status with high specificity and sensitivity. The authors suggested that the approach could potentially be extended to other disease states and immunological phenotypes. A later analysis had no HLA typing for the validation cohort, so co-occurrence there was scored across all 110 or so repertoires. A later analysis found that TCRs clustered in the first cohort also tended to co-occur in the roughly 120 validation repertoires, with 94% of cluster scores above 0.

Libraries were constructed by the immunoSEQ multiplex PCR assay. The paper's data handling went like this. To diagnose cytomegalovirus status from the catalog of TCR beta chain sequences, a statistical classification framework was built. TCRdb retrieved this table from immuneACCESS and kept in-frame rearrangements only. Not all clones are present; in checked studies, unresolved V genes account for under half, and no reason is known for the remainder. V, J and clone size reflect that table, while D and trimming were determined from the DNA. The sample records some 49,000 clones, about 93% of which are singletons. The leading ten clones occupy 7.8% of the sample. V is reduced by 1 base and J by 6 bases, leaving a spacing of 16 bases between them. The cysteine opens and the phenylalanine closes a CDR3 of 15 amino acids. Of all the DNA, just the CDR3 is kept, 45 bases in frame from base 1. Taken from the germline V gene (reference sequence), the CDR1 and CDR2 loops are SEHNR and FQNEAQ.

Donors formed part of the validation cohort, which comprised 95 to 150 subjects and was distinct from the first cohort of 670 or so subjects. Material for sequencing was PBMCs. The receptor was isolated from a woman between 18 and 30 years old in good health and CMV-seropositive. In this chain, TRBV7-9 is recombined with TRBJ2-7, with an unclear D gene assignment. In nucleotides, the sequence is TGTGCCAGCAGCTTAGGCCCCGGCCCTTCGGGCGAGCAGTACTTC. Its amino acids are CASSLGPGPSGEQYF. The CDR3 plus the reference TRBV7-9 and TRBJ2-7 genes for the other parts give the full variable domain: DTGVSQNPRHKITKRGQNVTFRCDPISEHNRLYWYRQTLGQGPEFLTYFQNEAQLEKSRLLSDRFSAERPKGSFSTLEIQRTEQGDSAMYLCASSLGPGPSGEQYFGPGTRLTVT.